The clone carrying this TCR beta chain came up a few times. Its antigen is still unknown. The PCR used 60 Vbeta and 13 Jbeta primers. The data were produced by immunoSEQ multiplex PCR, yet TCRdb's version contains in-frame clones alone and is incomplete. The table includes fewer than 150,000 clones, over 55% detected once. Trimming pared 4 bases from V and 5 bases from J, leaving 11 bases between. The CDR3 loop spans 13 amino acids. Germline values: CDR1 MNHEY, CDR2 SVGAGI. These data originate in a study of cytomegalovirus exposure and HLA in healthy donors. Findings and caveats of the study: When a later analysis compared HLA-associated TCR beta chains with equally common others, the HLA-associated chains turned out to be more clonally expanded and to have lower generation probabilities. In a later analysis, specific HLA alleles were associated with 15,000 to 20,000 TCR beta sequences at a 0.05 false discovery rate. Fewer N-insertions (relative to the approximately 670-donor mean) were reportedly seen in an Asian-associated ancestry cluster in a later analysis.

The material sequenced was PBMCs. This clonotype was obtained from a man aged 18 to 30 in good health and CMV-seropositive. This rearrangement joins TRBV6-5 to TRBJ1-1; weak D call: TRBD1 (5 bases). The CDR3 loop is CASSSPRGTEAFF. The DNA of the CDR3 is TGTGCCAGCAGTTCCCCCCGGGGGACTGAAGCTTTCTTT.